This T cell receptor beta chain was sequenced for a study of OX40 agonist ivuxolimab in advanced cancers. Germline V gene sequence: CDR1 MGHRA, CDR2 YSYEKL. The length of the CDR3 is 16 residues. Trimming cost V 3 bases and J 7 bases, with 21 bases left between them. The protocol was immunoSEQ multiplex PCR, while the TCRdb copy is restricted to in-frame clones and leaves out a portion. The data show tens of thousands of clones, with 75% to 95% seen just once and roughly 0.5% held by the top ten. J is TRBJ1-2 and V is TRBV4-1, with a tentative D call TRBD1 (6 bases). The sample was CD4+ or CD8+ T cells sorted from blood, taken in a trial of the OX40 agonist ivuxolimab. This receptor was taken from an adult with an advanced solid tumor such as melanoma, head and neck, liver or kidney cancer. As DNA, the CDR3 is TGCGCCAGCAGCCACCACAGGGTATGGAATGATGGTGGCTACACCTTC. This encodes CASSHHRVWNDGGYTF.